Listed below are T cell receptor beta chains from one sample, sequenced in a study of T cells after yellow fever vaccination. TCRdb recomputed calls from the 5' RACE reads with MiXCR, one row per CDR3 protein. The data show around 330,000 distinct CDR3 sequences, with around 3.6% seen just once and around 20% held by the top ten. The material sequenced was PBMCs, taken on the day of the yellow fever booster vaccination. The receptors were sampled from a man in his late teens or twenties who received the YFV17D yellow fever vaccine. Each CDR3 is given with its conserved first and last residue. D genes are given only for firm matches. Size values are once, few and many counts, or a class for expanded clones, and some rows have none.

TGTGCCAGCCACCCTGCAAACGTCGATCAGCCCCAGCATTTT,CASHPANVDQPQHF,many,NA,TRBV28,TRBJ1-5
TGCAGCGTTGTGGCAGAGACCCAGTACTTC,CSVVAETQYF,NA,NA,TRBV29-1,TRBJ2-5
TGTGCCAGCAGCCCCAAGGGTCGGGGGATCGGATCGACCGGGGAGCTGTTTTTT,CASSPKGRGIGSTGELFF,many,NA,TRBV4-2,TRBJ2-2
TGTGCCAGCAGCACCGGCAACAAAGAGACCCAGTACTTC,CASSTGNKETQYF,many,NA,TRBV7-2,TRBJ2-5
TGCAGTGCTCCTTGGGGGACCTACGAGCAGTACTTC,CSAPWGTYEQYF,many,NA,TRBV20-1,TRBJ2-7
TGTGCCAGCAGTCGACAGGGGAGTCAGCCCCAGCATTTT,CASSRQGSQPQHF,many,TRBD1,TRBV28,TRBJ1-5
TGCAGCGTGTTTTCAGGGGACCTTTCGCTTGGCGGGGAGCTGTTTTTT,CSVFSGDLSLGGELFF,few,NA,TRBV29-1,TRBJ2-2
TGTGCCAGCACTAACACCCCACAGGGATTGCATTCACCCCTCCACTTT,CASTNTPQGLHSPLHF,few,NA,TRBV6-5,TRBJ1-6
TGCGCCAGCAGCCAAGATGGGCGGGGGTTTCGAGATACGCAGTATTTT,CASSQDGRGFRDTQYF,many,TRBD2,TRBV4-3,TRBJ2-3
TGTGCCAGCAGCCCCGGTGCGGGGGGGCCCGGGGAGCTGTTTTTT,CASSPGAGGPGELFF,few,TRBD2,TRBV5-4,TRBJ2-2
TGTGCCAGCAGGCGTCTAGCTCGACAGGGGGTTTCGGACACTGAAGCTTTCTTT,CASRRLARQGVSDTEAFF,many,TRBD1,TRBV11-2,TRBJ1-1
TGTGCCAGCCGCCCCGGGGGGCCTGGAGAGACCCAGTACTTC,CASRPGGPGETQYF,many,NA,TRBV7-9,TRBJ2-5
TGCAGTGCTAGTAGACAGGGCCACACTGAAGCTTTCTTT,CSASRQGHTEAFF,many,TRBD1,TRBV20-1,TRBJ1-1
TGTGCCAGCAGTCCGGGACAGGGGACTCAGACCCAGTACTTC,CASSPGQGTQTQYF,many,TRBD1,TRBV28,TRBJ2-5
TGTGCCAGCAGTTTCGGAGGAAACACAGATACGCAGTATTTT,CASSFGGNTDTQYF,few,NA,TRBV12-3/TRBV12-4,TRBJ2-3
TGTGCCAGCAGCTTGCAACTAGCGGGGAGCACCTACGAGCAGTACTTC,CASSLQLAGSTYEQYF,many,TRBD2,TRBV7-2,TRBJ2-7
TGTGCCAGCAGCTCCCCCCTGGCAAGATGGGGCTATGGCTACACCTTC,CASSSPLARWGYGYTF,many,NA,TRBV7-8,TRBJ1-2
TGTGCCAGCAGCCAAGAAGGGTTCGGGACTGAGCAGTTCTTC,CASSQEGFGTEQFF,NA,NA,TRBV3-1,TRBJ2-1
TGTGCCAGTAGTATAGCCAGGATGGAAGGCTACACCTTC,CASSIARMEGYTF,many,NA,TRBV19,TRBJ1-2
TGTGCCAGCAGTGCCCCGGGACTAGCGATTGATGAGCAGTTCTTC,CASSAPGLAIDEQFF,many,TRBD2,TRBV6-5,TRBJ2-1
TGCAGTGCTAGAGGTGGCGGCGGGGGTGGAAACACCATATATTTT,CSARGGGGGGNTIYF,few,NA,TRBV20-1,TRBJ1-3
TGCGCCAGCAGCCAAGGGGACAGGGGTCTTACTGAAGCTTTCTTT,CASSQGDRGLTEAFF,few,TRBD1,TRBV4-3,TRBJ1-1
TGCGCCAGCAGCCCAGACGGACTAGCGGGCCTGGGAGAGACCCAGTACTTC,CASSPDGLAGLGETQYF,NA,TRBD2,TRBV5-1,TRBJ2-5
TGTGCCATCAGTGCGGGACAGGGGGGTCGGTTCTTC,CAISAGQGGRFF,many,TRBD1,TRBV10-3,TRBJ2-1
TGCAGCGTTGTCAGGGGCCGATACGAGCAGTACTTC,CSVVRGRYEQYF,few,NA,TRBV29-1,TRBJ2-7
TGCAGCGTGGCTAGCGGGGGGGCAACAGATACGCAGTATTTT,CSVASGGATDTQYF,many,TRBD2,TRBV29-1,TRBJ2-3
TGCGCCAGCCGTTCAGGACGAGACCAAGAGACCCAGTACTTC,CASRSGRDQETQYF,many,NA,TRBV5-1,TRBJ2-5
TGTGCCAGCAGTTTTTGGCAGGATGAAAAACTGTTTTTT,CASSFWQDEKLFF,NA,NA,TRBV12-3/TRBV12-4,TRBJ1-4
TGTGCCAGCAGCTTGAGTGGACTATCGATGGTACCCCGGGACAATGAGCAGTTCTTC,CASSLSGLSMVPRDNEQFF,few,NA,TRBV7-3,TRBJ2-1
TGTGCCAGCAGCGCCCCCGAGACAGGGGCCTATGGCTACACCTTC,CASSAPETGAYGYTF,few,TRBD1,TRBV9,TRBJ1-2
TGCGCCAGCAGCTTGGATGTAGGACAGGCCTGGAGGGAGACCCAGTACTTC,CASSLDVGQAWRETQYF,few,TRBD1,TRBV5-1,TRBJ2-5
TGTGCCACCAGCAGATCCGACAGCTCACATCAGCCCCAGCATTTT,CATSRSDSSHQPQHF,many,NA,TRBV15,TRBJ1-5
TGTGCCATCAGTGAGCGGCTGACCAATCCTTACGAGCAGTACTTC,CAISERLTNPYEQYF,few,NA,TRBV10-3,TRBJ2-7
TGTGCCAGCAGCTTAGGAGGACAGGGAGACAATCAGCCCCAGCATTTT,CASSLGGQGDNQPQHF,few,TRBD1,TRBV5-6,TRBJ1-5
TGCGCCAGCAGTAGGGCTAGCGGACGCACAGATACGCAGTATTTT,CASSRASGRTDTQYF,many,TRBD2,TRBV5-1,TRBJ2-3
TGTGCCAGCAGCCTACGGGACGCCAGCGGTTCTGAGCAGTTCTTC,CASSLRDASGSEQFF,many,NA,TRBV3-1,TRBJ2-1
TGTGCCTGGAGACGGGGGGAATTCGGGGAGCTGTTTTTT,CAWRRGEFGELFF,NA,TRBD2,TRBV30,TRBJ2-2
TGCAGTGCTACCCGGGGCTGGAATTCACCCCTCCACTTT,CSATRGWNSPLHF,NA,NA,TRBV20-1,TRBJ1-6
TGTGCCAGCAGTGCTAGCGGGGGGGCTAGCACCGGGGAGCTGTTTTTT,CASSASGGASTGELFF,few,TRBD2,TRBV2,TRBJ2-2
TGTGCCAGCAGCTTACAGGGCACTTGGGAAAAACTGTTTTTT,CASSLQGTWEKLFF,many,NA,TRBV7-9,TRBJ1-4